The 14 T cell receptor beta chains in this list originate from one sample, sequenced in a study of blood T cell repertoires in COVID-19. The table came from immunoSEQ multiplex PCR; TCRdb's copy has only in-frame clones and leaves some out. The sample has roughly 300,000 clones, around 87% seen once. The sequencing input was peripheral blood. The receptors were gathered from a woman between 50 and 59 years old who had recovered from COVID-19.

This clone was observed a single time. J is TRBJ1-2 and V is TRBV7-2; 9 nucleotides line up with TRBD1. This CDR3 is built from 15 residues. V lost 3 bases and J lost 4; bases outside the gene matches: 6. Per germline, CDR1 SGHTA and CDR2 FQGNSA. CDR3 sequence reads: CASSFRDRVIYGYTF. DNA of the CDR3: TGTGCCAGCAGCTTCCGGGACAGGGTGATCTATGGCTACACCTTC.

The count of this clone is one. CDR3 nucleotide sequence: TGTGCCAGCAGTTTAGTTACTAGCGGGGGTTGGGCAGATACGCAGTATTTT. Translating it yields CASSLVTSGGWADTQYF. J is TRBJ2-3 and V is TRBV28; 11 bases agree with TRBD2. This CDR3 contains 17 residues. CDR1 and CDR2 (germline): MDHEN, SYDVKM. The junction had 8 bases not matched to a gene; V was cut back by 2 bases and J by 4 bases. Full variable domain (missing parts from reference TRBV28 and TRBJ2-3): DVKVTQSSRYLVKRTGEKVFLECVQDMDHENMFWYRQDPGLGLRLIYFSYDVKMKEKGDIPEGYSVSREKKERFSLILESASTNQTSMYLCASSLVTSGGWADTQYFGPGTRLTVL.

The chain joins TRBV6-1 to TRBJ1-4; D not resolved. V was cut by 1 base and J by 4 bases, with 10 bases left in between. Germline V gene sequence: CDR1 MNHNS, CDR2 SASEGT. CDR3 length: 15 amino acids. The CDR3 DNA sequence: TGTGCCAGCAGTGAAGGTCGCAGCGGTAATGAAAAACTGTTTTTT. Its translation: CASSEGRSGNEKLFF.

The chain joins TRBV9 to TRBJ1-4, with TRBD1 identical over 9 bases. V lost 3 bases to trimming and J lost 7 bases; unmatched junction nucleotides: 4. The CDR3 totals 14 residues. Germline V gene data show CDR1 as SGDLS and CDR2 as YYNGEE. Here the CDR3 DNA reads TGTGCCAGCAGCGCGGACAGGGGACGTGAAAAACTGTTTTTT. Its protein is CASSADRGREKLFF.

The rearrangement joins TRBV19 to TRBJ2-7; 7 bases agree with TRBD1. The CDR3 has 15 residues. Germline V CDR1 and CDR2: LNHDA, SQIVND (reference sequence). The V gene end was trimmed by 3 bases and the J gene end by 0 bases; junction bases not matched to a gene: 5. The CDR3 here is CASSIGTESSYEQYF. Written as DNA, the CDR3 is TGTGCCAGTAGTATCGGGACAGAGAGCTCCTACGAGCAGTACTTC.

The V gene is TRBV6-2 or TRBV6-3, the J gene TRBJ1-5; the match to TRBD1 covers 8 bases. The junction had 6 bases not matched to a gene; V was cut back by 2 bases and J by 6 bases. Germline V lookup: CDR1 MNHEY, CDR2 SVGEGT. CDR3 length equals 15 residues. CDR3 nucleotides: TGTGCCAGCAGTTACAACCCAGGGGGCCTTCAGCCCCAGCATTTT. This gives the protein CASSYNPGGLQPQHF.

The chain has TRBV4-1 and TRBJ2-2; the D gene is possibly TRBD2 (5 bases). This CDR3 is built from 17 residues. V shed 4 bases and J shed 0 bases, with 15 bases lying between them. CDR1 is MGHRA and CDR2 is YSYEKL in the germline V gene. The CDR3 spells CASSLSRAASNTGELFF. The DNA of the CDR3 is TGCGCCAGCAGCCTCTCCCGAGCGGCCTCGAACACCGGGGAGCTGTTTTTT.

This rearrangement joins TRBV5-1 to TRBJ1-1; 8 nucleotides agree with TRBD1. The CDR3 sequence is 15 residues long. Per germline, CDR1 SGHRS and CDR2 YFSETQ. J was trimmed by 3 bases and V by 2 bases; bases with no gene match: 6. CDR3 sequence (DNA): TGCGCCAGCAGCTTCATGTCGGGACAGGACACTGAAGCTTTCTTT. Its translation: CASSFMSGQDTEAFF.

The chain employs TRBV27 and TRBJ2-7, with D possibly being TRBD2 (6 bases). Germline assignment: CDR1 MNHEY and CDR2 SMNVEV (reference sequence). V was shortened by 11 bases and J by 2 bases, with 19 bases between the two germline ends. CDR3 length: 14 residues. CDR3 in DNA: TGTGCCTGCTATCCCTCGGGACTGCCCTACGAGCAGTACTTC. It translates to CACYPSGLPYEQYF.

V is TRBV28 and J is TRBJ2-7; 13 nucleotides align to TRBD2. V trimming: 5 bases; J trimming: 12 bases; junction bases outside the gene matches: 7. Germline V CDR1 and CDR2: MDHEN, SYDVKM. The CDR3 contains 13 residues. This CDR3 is CASSMRTSGRTYF. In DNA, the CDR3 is TGTGCCAGCAGTATGAGGACTAGCGGGAGAACGTACTTC.

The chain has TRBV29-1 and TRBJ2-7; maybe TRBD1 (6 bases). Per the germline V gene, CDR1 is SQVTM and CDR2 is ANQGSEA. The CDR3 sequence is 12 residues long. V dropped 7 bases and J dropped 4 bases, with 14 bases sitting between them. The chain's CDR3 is CSALGAQYEQYF. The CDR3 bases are TGCAGCGCCCTGGGGGCCCAATACGAGCAGTACTTC.

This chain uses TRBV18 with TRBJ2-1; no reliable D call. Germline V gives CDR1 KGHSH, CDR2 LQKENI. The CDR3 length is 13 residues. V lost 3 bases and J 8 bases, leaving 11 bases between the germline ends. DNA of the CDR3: TGTGCCAGCTCACCGGCTCGGGTCCATGAGCAGTTCTTC. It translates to CASSPARVHEQFF.

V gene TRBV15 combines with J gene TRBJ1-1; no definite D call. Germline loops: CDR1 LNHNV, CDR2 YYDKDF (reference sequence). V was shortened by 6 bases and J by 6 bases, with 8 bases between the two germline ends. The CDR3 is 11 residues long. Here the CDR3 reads CATSARAEAFF. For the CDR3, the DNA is TGTGCCACCAGTGCGAGGGCTGAAGCTTTCTTT. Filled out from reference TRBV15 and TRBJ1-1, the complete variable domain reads DAMVIQNPRYQVTQFGKPVTLSCSQTLNHNVMYWYQQKSSQAPKLLFHYYDKDFNNEADTPDNFQSRRPNTSFCFLDIRSPGLGDTAMYLCATSARAEAFFGQGTRLTVV.

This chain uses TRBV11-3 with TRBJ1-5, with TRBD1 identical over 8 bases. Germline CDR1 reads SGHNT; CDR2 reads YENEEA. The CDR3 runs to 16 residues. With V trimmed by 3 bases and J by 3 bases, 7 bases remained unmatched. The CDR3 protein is CASSFATGDYNQPQHF. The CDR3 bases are TGTGCCAGCAGCTTTGCGACAGGGGATTACAATCAGCCCCAGCATTTT.